This TCR beta chain was sequenced in a study of blood T cells in healthy people across ages. The CDR3 totals 17 residues. J was trimmed by 13 bases and V by 2 bases; bases with no gene match: 17. Through a sample-barcoded 5' primer and a J-beta primer mix, a second PCR was run for roughly 6 to 12 cycles. TCRdb ran MiXCR on the 5' RACE reads and lists one entry per CDR3 protein. The repertoire consists of some 1.8 million distinct CDR3 sequences, with 35% to 50% occurring once and the leading ten covering approximately 22%. This TCR derives from a human donor in good health. The gene calls are TRBV12-3 or TRBV12-4 and TRBJ2-1; 10 bases map to TRBD2. The sequencing sample was made of blood. In DNA, the CDR3 is TGTGCCAGCAGTTTATGGGGACTAGCGAGGGTGGAAGAGACCCAGTTCTTC. This sequence encodes CASSLWGLARVEETQFF.